The 13 T cell receptor beta chains below were found in one sample sequenced in a study of HIV-infected patients and healthy controls. cDNA was made from 400 to 500 ng RNA using alpha and beta constant primers. Separate chain-specific third strand synthesis with multiplexing indices produced the alpha and beta libraries. MiXCR was run by TCRdb on the 5' RACE reads, yielding one entry per CDR3 protein. The sample includes 13,000 to 15,000 distinct CDR3 sequences, around 9% of them seen just once. Whole blood was used without fractionation, so all unsorted peripheral T cells were included. Source material: blood. All receptors come from an adult in good health.

The chain recombines TRBV18 with TRBJ2-7; no definite D call. The length of the CDR3 is 13 residues. Germline loops: CDR1 KGHSH, CDR2 LQKENI. V gave up 3 bases and J gave up 4 bases, with 10 bases separating them. The CDR3 region is CASSPRTDYEQYF. The CDR3, as DNA: TGTGCCAGCTCACCCCGGACGGATTACGAGCAGTACTTC.

This clonotype ranks as medium-sized. The chain uses TRBV7-3 and TRBJ1-1; D is undetermined. The V and J ends lost 1 base and 3 bases respectively, with 6 bases between them. Germline CDR1 is SGHTA and CDR2 is FQGTGA. The CDR3 extends over 13 amino acids. The CDR3 spells CASSLRTDTEAFF. In nucleotides, the CDR3 is TGTGCCAGCAGCTTAAGGACGGACACTGAAGCTTTCTTT.

This clonotype occurred many times. The CDR3 sequence is CATHPDRANSPLHF. CDR3 in DNA: TGTGCCACTCATCCGGACAGGGCAAATTCACCCCTCCACTTT. This chain links TRBV19 with TRBJ1-6; 8 nucleotides agree with TRBD1. The CDR3 sequence is 14 residues long. Germline trimming cut 10 bases from V and 7 bases from J; bases unmatched to any gene: 9. Germline CDR1 and CDR2: LNHDA and SQIVND (reference sequence).

J is TRBJ2-5 and V is TRBV19, with D tentatively TRBD1 (5 bases). Germline lookup yields CDR1 LNHDA and CDR2 SQIVND (reference sequence). The CDR3 runs 11 residues. V lost 5 bases and J lost 5, with 6 bases in between. The CDR3, as DNA: TGTGCCAGTAGTGGGGCCGAGACCCAGTACTTC. It translates to CASSGAETQYF.

In its sample, this clonotype is medium-sized. The V gene is TRBV7-2, the J gene TRBJ2-5, with D perhaps matching TRBD1 or TRBD2 (5 bases each). With 5 bases removed from V and 5 bases from J, the gap between germline ends came to 15 bases. CDR3 length: 14 residues. Looked up from germline, CDR1 is SGHTA and CDR2 is FQGNSA. CDR3 bases: TGTGCCAGCAGCCCATCTAGCTGGGGGGAGACCCAGTACTTC. Its protein is CASSPSSWGETQYF. The full variable domain, rest sourced from reference TRBV7-2 and TRBJ2-5, is GAGVSQSPSNKVTEKGKDVELRCDPISGHTALYWYRQSLGQGLEFLIYFQGNSAPDKSGLPSDRFSAERTGGSVSTLTIQRTQQEDSAVYLCASSPSSWGETQYFGPGTRLLVL.

This clonotype was counted between two and nine times. This chain connects TRBV29-1 to TRBJ1-5; no firm D call. CDR1 is SQVTM and CDR2 is ANQGSEA in the germline V gene. V lost 4 bases and J lost 4, with 17 bases in between. The CDR3 loop spans 15 amino acids. The CDR3 loop reads CSVGLDPTDNQPQHF. CDR3 nucleotide sequence: TGCAGCGTTGGGCTGGACCCAACCGATAATCAGCCCCAGCATTTT.

This clonotype is judged medium-sized (0.01 to 0.1%). This chain connects TRBV7-2 to TRBJ1-1; no clear D gene. CDR1 is SGHTA, CDR2 FQGNSA, per germline. Trimming pared 4 bases from V and 1 base from J, leaving 10 bases between. The CDR3 length is 14 residues. The CDR3 DNA reads TGTGCCAGCAGCTCCGTCGGGTGGAACACTGAAGCTTTCTTT. Translation: CASSSVGWNTEAFF.

This clonotype appeared many times. The chain links TRBV30 to TRBJ2-1; D may be TRBD2 (5 bases). V lost 0 bases and J lost 5, with 8 bases in between. CDR3 length: 13 residues. Germline assignment: CDR1 GTSNPN and CDR2 SVGIG (reference sequence). CDR3 sequence: CAWSVTGNNEQFF. CDR3 in DNA: TGTGCCTGGAGTGTAACCGGGAACAATGAGCAGTTCTTC.

By sample share, this clonotype is medium-sized (0.01 to 0.1%). The chain combines TRBV11-1 with TRBJ1-2, with 7 bases that match TRBD1. Per the germline V gene, CDR1 is SGHAT and CDR2 is FQDESV (reference sequence). The V segment lost 0 bases and the J segment 0 bases; nucleotides outside the gene matches: 16. This CDR3 is 20 amino acids long. CDR3 DNA: TGTGCCAGCAGCTTAGCTCCCGTTAAAACGGACAGGACCTCTAACTATGGCTACACCTTC. Translating it yields CASSLAPVKTDRTSNYGYTF. The complete variable domain, with remaining parts taken from reference TRBV11-1 and TRBJ1-2, reads EAEVAQSPRYKITEKSQAVAFWCDPISGHATLYWYRQILGQGPELLVQFQDESVVDDSQLPKDRFSAERLKGVDSTLKIQPAELGDSAMYLCASSLAPVKTDRTSNYGYTFGSGTRLTVV.

Judged by abundance, this clonotype is medium-sized. The chain recombines TRBV12-3 or TRBV12-4 with TRBJ2-1; 10 bases agree with TRBD2. This CDR3 has 15 residues. V shed 7 bases and J 3 bases; nucleotides not matched to a gene: 6. CDR3 DNA: TGTGCCAGCACGCGTGCTAGCGGGAGCTACAATGAGCAGTTCTTC. This codes for CASTRASGSYNEQFF.

This clonotype came up many times. The chain has TRBV14 and TRBJ2-3, with no clear D. Germline V gene sequence: CDR1 SGHDN, CDR2 FVKESK. Trimming pared 2 bases from V and 5 bases from J, leaving 8 bases between. The CDR3 has 13 residues. The CDR3 region has the DNA TGTGCCAGCAGCCAAAGGTACAAAGATACGCAGTATTTT. Translation: CASSQRYKDTQYF.

This clonotype is medium-sized (0.01 to 0.1%) by share. This sequence joins TRBV2 and TRBJ2-7, with 8 bases fitting TRBD1. This CDR3 comprises 16 residues. CDR1 and CDR2 (germline): SNHLY, FYNNEI. V shed 7 bases, J shed 2 bases, and the junction held 13 bases outside the gene matches. The CDR3 reads CASTAPPTGDTYEQYF. In DNA form, the CDR3 reads TGTGCCAGCACCGCCCCCCCGACAGGGGATACCTACGAGCAGTACTTC.

This clonotype is judged medium-sized (0.01 to 0.1%). The CDR3 DNA is TGTGCCAGCAGTCAAACACCTGGGAACACTGAAGCTTTCTTT. Translating gives CASSQTPGNTEAFF. The rearrangement joins TRBV12-3 or TRBV12-4 to TRBJ1-1; no reliable D call. Trimming shortened V by 5 bases and J by 1 base, and 11 bases separated the two germline ends. This CDR3 spans 14 amino acids.